Shown below are 26 T cell receptor beta chains from a single sample sequenced in a study of T cells in Graves' hyperthyroidism and ophthalmopathy. What was amplified from RNA transcripts were TCR beta CDR3 regions. When the TCR CDR3 underwent first-round RT-PCR, the HTBI primer set was used. TCRdb recomputed calls from the multiplex PCR reads with MiXCR, one row per CDR3 protein. Among around 690,000 distinct CDR3 sequences listed, roughly 20% were seen once. Sequencing input: blood. The receptors stem from a man aged 30 to 39 with Graves' ophthalmopathy.

In this sample, this clonotype turned up a few times. The chain carries TRBV6-1 and TRBJ2-2, with 10 positions matching TRBD2. Germline loops: CDR1 MNHNS, CDR2 SASEGT. The V segment lost 6 bases and the J segment 3 bases; nucleotides outside the gene matches: 10. The CDR3 runs 17 residues. Here the CDR3 reads CASSSGLAELHTGELFF. The CDR3 coding sequence is TGTGCCAGCAGCTCCGGACTAGCGGAACTCCACACCGGGGAGCTGTTTTTT.

J is TRBJ2-7 and V is TRBV27, with D hard to call. This CDR3 contains 14 residues. Per germline, CDR1 MNHEY and CDR2 SMNVEV (reference sequence). V gave up 0 bases and J gave up 5 bases, with 11 bases separating them. CDR3: CASSLSGPRNEQYF. The CDR3 DNA reads TGTGCCAGCAGTTTATCGGGCCCCCGGAACGAGCAGTACTTC.

This clonotype appeared a few times. CDR3 sequence (DNA): TGTGCCAGCAGCTCCGGGACAGGCGACTCTGGAAACACCATATATTTT. This encodes CASSSGTGDSGNTIYF. The chain uses TRBV7-9 and TRBJ1-3; 8 positions agree with TRBD1. The V gene end was trimmed by 4 bases and the J gene end by 0 bases; junction bases not matched to a gene: 5. This CDR3 is built from 16 residues. Germline loops: CDR1 SEHNR, CDR2 FQNEAQ (reference sequence).

This clonotype was observed a few times. V and J are TRBV7-2 and TRBJ1-1; no reliable D call. Germline values: CDR1 SGHTA, CDR2 FQGNSA. V was cut by 2 bases and J by 3 bases, with 13 bases left in between. The CDR3 spans 15 residues. This CDR3 is CASSLPPTMDTEAFF. The CDR3 DNA reads TGTGCCAGCAGCTTACCACCCACTATGGACACTGAAGCTTTCTTT.

This clonotype has just a few counts. V gene TRBV27 combines with J gene TRBJ1-5; no clear D gene. CDR1 is MNHEY, CDR2 SMNVEV, per germline (reference sequence). V was clipped by 6 bases and J by 7 bases, with 22 bases between them. The CDR3 extends over 16 amino acids. The CDR3 is CASSPAPNGFGQPQHF. DNA for the CDR3: TGTGCCAGCAGCCCGGCGCCGAATGGGTTCGGCCAGCCCCAGCATTTT.

The rearrangement uses TRBV18 and TRBJ1-2; 12 nucleotides agree with TRBD1. The CDR3 has 16 residues. Per germline, CDR1 KGHSH and CDR2 LQKENI. J lost 0 bases, V lost 3 bases, and 2 bases had no gene match. This chain's CDR3 is CASSPGQGAANYGYTF. The CDR3 DNA follows: TGTGCCAGCTCACCGGGACAGGGGGCCGCTAACTATGGCTACACCTTC.

This clonotype appeared a few times. This chain joins TRBV3-1 and TRBJ2-5; the match to TRBD2 covers 8 bases. V shed 0 bases and J 4 bases; nucleotides not matched to a gene: 10. CDR3 size: 17 residues. Germline V lookup: CDR1 LGHDT, CDR2 YNNKEL (reference sequence). As DNA, the CDR3 is TGTGCCAGCAGCCAAGAGAGCCGGCACGGGAGGGGAGAGACCCAGTACTTC. This encodes CASSQESRHGRGETQYF.

The J gene is TRBJ2-7, the V gene TRBV19; TRBD2 matches 8 bases. The CDR3 is 15 residues long. J was trimmed by 4 bases and V by 3 bases; bases with no gene match: 8. Germline loops: CDR1 LNHDA, CDR2 SQIVND (reference sequence). This CDR3 reads CASSMGGAGGYEQYF. CDR3 DNA sequence: TGTGCCAGTAGTATGGGCGGTGCGGGAGGTTACGAGCAGTACTTC.

This clonotype appeared many times. The rearrangement joins TRBV7-9 to TRBJ2-5, with D maybe TRBD2 (6 bases). Germline V lookup: CDR1 SEHNR, CDR2 FQNEAQ (reference sequence). V lost 3 bases to trimming and J lost 4 bases, with 21 bases between them. CDR3 size: 17 residues. CDR3 sequence: CASSLRSVRGIRETQYF. Written as DNA, the CDR3 is TGTGCCAGCAGCTTGCGGTCCGTGCGCGGGATACGAGAGACCCAGTACTTC.

This clonotype was detected only a few times. The V gene is TRBV7-3, the J gene TRBJ2-1; D is unresolved. From germline, CDR1 is SGHTA and CDR2 FQGTGA. The CDR3 loop spans 14 amino acids. V dropped 2 bases and J dropped 6 bases, with 11 bases sitting between them. CDR3 bases: TGTGCCAGCAGCTTAGAGGTGATTTCCAATGAGCAGTTCTTC. Translation gives CASSLEVISNEQFF.

Many counts were recorded for this clonotype. This chain connects TRBV3-1 to TRBJ2-1; D is ambiguous. Trimming pared 1 base from V and 1 base from J, leaving 11 bases between. Germline V gene lookup returns CDR1 LGHDT and CDR2 YNNKEL (reference sequence). The CDR3 spans 16 residues. The CDR3 loop reads CASSQGPPRSYNEQFF. In DNA form, the CDR3 reads TGTGCCAGCAGCCAAGGACCCCCGAGGTCCTACAATGAGCAGTTCTTC.

With regard to this clonotype: A single base separates this from a much larger clone, so it may be a read error. The chain uses TRBV7-9 and TRBJ2-1, with 9 nucleotides matching TRBD1. V was pared by 0 bases and J by 9 bases, with 3 bases of the junction left unmatched. CDR1 SEHNR and CDR2 FQNEAQ come from the germline V gene (reference sequence). The CDR3 loop spans 14 amino acids. The CDR3 spells CASSLAGQGREQFF. The CDR3, as DNA: TGTGCCAGCAGCTTAGCGGGACAGGGTCGTGAGCAGTTCTTC.

Details on this clonotype: A much larger clone sits a single nucleotide away, making a read error possible. The chain uses TRBV6-1 and TRBJ1-2; D is possibly TRBD1 (5 bases). V was shortened by 4 bases and J by 0 bases, with 9 bases between the two germline ends. The length of the CDR3 is 14 residues. The germline V gene has CDR1 MNHNS and CDR2 SASEGT. CDR3 bases: TGTGCCAGCAGTGCCCAGGGAACTAACTATGGCTACACCTTC. This gives the protein CASSAQGTNYGYTF.

The chain carries TRBV3-1 and TRBJ2-7; tentative D call: TRBD1 (6 bases). The germline V gene encodes CDR1 LGHDT and CDR2 YNNKEL (reference sequence). Trimming removed 2 bases from V and 2 bases from J, with 10 bases in between. The CDR3 consists of 14 residues. CDR3 protein: CASSQYRGTYEQYF. DNA of the CDR3: TGTGCCAGCAGCCAATATAGGGGGACCTACGAGCAGTACTTC.

This clonotype was found once. The chain uses TRBV27 and TRBJ2-2, with D perhaps TRBD2 (6 bases). The germline CDR1 and CDR2 sequences are MNHEY and SMNVEV (reference sequence). The CDR3 totals 15 residues. Trimming removed 2 bases at V and 5 bases at J, with 12 bases between. DNA for the CDR3: TGTGCCAGCAGTTTAGGAGGGGTTTGGACCGGGGAGCTGTTTTTT. Translation gives CASSLGGVWTGELFF.

Turning to this clonotype: In this CDR3 the conserved last residue, phenylalanine or tryptophan, is missing, so a read error is likely. The chain carries TRBV4-1 and TRBJ2-5, with 8 bases matching TRBD2. CDR1 and CDR2 (germline): MGHRA, YSYEKL. The CDR3 has 15 amino acids. Losses at the gene ends were 6 bases for V and 2 bases for J; bases not matched to a gene: 8. CDR3 sequence reads: CASSPGSGAQETQYS. The CDR3 coding sequence is TGCGCCAGCAGTCCCGGTAGCGGGGCACAAGAGACCCAGTACTCC.

The chain has TRBV4-1 and TRBJ2-5, with D possibly matching TRBD1 (6 bases). CDR1 and CDR2 from the germline V gene are MGHRA and YSYEKL. The V end lost 7 bases, the J end lost 2 bases, and 14 bases lay between the germline ends. The CDR3 extends over 14 amino acids. The CDR3 DNA follows: TGCGCCAGCATGGGGGCGGATTTTCAAGAGACCCAGTACTTC. Amino acid sequence: CASMGADFQETQYF.

This clonotype was observed at least ten times. The CDR3 spells CASSQERGLSEQYF. In DNA form, the CDR3 reads TGCGCCAGCAGCCAAGAGAGGGGGCTAAGCGAGCAGTACTTC. The rearrangement links TRBV4-1 to TRBJ2-7; 7 bases align to TRBD1. Losses at the gene ends were 0 bases for V and 6 bases for J; bases not matched to a gene: 5. The CDR3 runs 14 residues. In germline, CDR1 is MGHRA, CDR2 YSYEKL.

Ten or more counts support this clonotype. The gene calls are TRBV24-1 and TRBJ2-2, with unresolved D. Trimming stripped 3 bases from V and 2 bases from J, with 12 bases between. This CDR3 has 16 amino acids. Germline loops: CDR1 KGHDR, CDR2 SFDVKD. CDR3 nucleotides: TGTGCCACCAGTGATGGAGTTCATGCTAACACCGGGGAGCTGTTTTTT. Its translation: CATSDGVHANTGELFF.

This clonotype was counted a few times. The genes are TRBV5-1 and TRBJ1-2; TRBD1 matches 7 bases. CDR1 is SGHRS, CDR2 YFSETQ, per germline. The CDR3 spans 14 residues. Unmatched junction bases numbered 9, after V lost 4 bases and J lost 6 bases. CDR3 protein: CASSPGQVGNGYTF. The CDR3, as DNA: TGCGCCAGCAGCCCCGGACAGGTTGGAAATGGCTACACCTTC. The whole variable domain, remainder taken from reference TRBV5-1 and TRBJ1-2, is KAGVTQTPRYLIKTRGQQVTLSCSPISGHRSVSWYQQTPGQGLQFLFEYFSETQRNKGNFPGRFSGRQFSNSRSEMNVSTLELGDSALYLCASSPGQVGNGYTFGSGTRLTVV.

CDR3 region: CASSQTQETQYF. CDR3 nucleotide sequence: TGTGCCAGCAGTCAAACCCAAGAGACCCAGTACTTC. V gene TRBV27 combines with J gene TRBJ2-5; D gene ambiguous. Trimming pared 5 bases from V and 1 base from J, leaving 5 bases between. Germline CDR1 reads MNHEY; CDR2 reads SMNVEV (reference sequence). The length of the CDR3 is 12 residues.

This clonotype was counted only a few times. V is TRBV5-1 and J is TRBJ1-1; 8 bases map to TRBD1. Per the germline V gene, CDR1 is SGHRS and CDR2 is YFSETQ. J lost 10 bases, V lost 1 base, and 12 bases had no gene match. This CDR3 region has 15 residues. As DNA, the CDR3 is TGCGCCAGCAGCTTGACCGGACAGGGAGCTGTCGCAGCTTTCTTT. Its translation is CASSLTGQGAVAAFF.

The V and J genes are TRBV27 and TRBJ2-7, with D perhaps TRBD1 or TRBD2 (6 bases each). The CDR3 sequence is 14 residues long. Looked up from germline, CDR1 is MNHEY and CDR2 is SMNVEV (reference sequence). Trimming took off 8 bases at V and 2 bases at J, with 16 bases between the two ends. DNA of the CDR3: TGTGCCAGCGGATTCAGGGGAGGTACCTACGAGCAGTACTTC. Encoded protein: CASGFRGGTYEQYF.

CDR3 sequence: CASREGQGKDEQYF. Here the CDR3 DNA reads TGCGCCAGCCGCGAGGGACAGGGAAAGGACGAGCAGTACTTC. The chain joins TRBV10-2 to TRBJ2-7, with TRBD1 identical over 9 bases. CDR3 length equals 14 residues. V dropped 8 bases and J dropped 5; count of bases not matched to a gene: 10. Germline lookup yields CDR1 WSHSY and CDR2 SAAADI.

The J gene is TRBJ2-1, the V gene TRBV6-1, with 12 bases matching TRBD2. V shed 10 bases, J shed 12 bases, and the junction held 7 bases outside the gene matches. Germline CDR1 is MNHNS and CDR2 is SASEGT. CDR3 length: 12 amino acids. The CDR3 protein is CATQLAGGAQFF. Here the CDR3 DNA reads TGTGCCACACAACTAGCGGGAGGAGCGCAGTTCTTC.

This chain joins TRBV4-1 and TRBJ2-3, with a possible D match to TRBD2 (5 bases). Germline V gene sequence: CDR1 MGHRA, CDR2 YSYEKL. Trimming left V 1 base short and J 5 bases short, with 7 bases between. There are 13 residues in the CDR3. The CDR3 here is CASSQARGDTQYF. CDR3 DNA: TGCGCCAGCAGCCAAGCCCGGGGAGATACGCAGTATTTT.